This entry concerns a single T cell receptor beta chain. Its antigen is undetermined. With random hexamers, reverse transcription was performed on roughly 0.5 to 1 ug of RNA. TCRdb ran MiXCR on the immunoSEQ multiplex PCR reads and lists one entry per CDR3 protein. The sample lists roughly 180,000 distinct CDR3 sequences; about 95% were seen once. The sequenced target, TCR beta, came from blood CD8+ and CD4+ T cells. These data belong to a study of CD8 T cells in Susac syndrome. Study results and limitations: As the study acknowledged, the number of individuals in its TCR sequencing and HLA analysis was relatively small.

The CDR3 sequence is 14 residues long. V shed 4 bases, J shed 4 bases, and the junction held 3 bases outside the gene matches. The source of this sequence is a human donor in good health. This chain joins TRBV12-3 or TRBV12-4 and TRBJ2-3; 9 bases map to TRBD1. The sample comprised CD4+ T cells from PBMCs. The CDR3 loop is CASSSTGGSDTQYF. The CDR3, as DNA: TGTGCCAGCAGTTCGACAGGGGGGTCAGATACGCAGTATTTT.